The TCR beta chain described here comes from a study of cytomegalovirus exposure and HLA in healthy donors. Study background: An early release of data contained around 80 million unique TCRs, which came from HLA-typed donors. Study-wide findings and caveats: A later analysis showed that HLA-associated TCR beta chains had undergone more clonal expansion than equally common others. Cytomegalovirus association was assigned to under 200 TCR beta chains. Follow-up analysis later connected one missense variant in DCLRE1C with trimming of TCR beta V- and J-genes.

The CDR3 is 22 amino acids. Germline CDR1 and CDR2: MNHEY and SMNVEV (reference sequence). V lost 4 bases and J lost 2; bases outside the gene matches: 20. Comments on this clone: Its antigen remains unidentified.

The PCR was carried out with 60 Vbeta primers and 13 Jbeta primers. The data were produced by immunoSEQ multiplex PCR, yet TCRdb's version contains in-frame clones alone and is incomplete. This repertoire shows 150,000 to 200,000 clones, over 60% found once; its top ten account for approximately 0.99%. Sequencing was carried out using PBMCs. The sequence was obtained from a woman aged 35 to 49 in good health and CMV-seronegative. V and J are TRBV27 and TRBJ2-6, with TRBD1 identical over 10 bases. CDR3 sequence reads: CASSSHPTGGVRYWTGANVLTF. The CDR3 region has the DNA TGTGCCAGCAGTTCCCATCCGACAGGGGGCGTAAGATATTGGACTGGGGCCAACGTCCTGACTTTC.